This T cell receptor (beta chain) stems from a study of monozygotic twins with cystic fibrosis. The study's findings and limits: Clonality was generally low (median roughly 0.01), higher in the most severe patients.

This clone was observed a single time. Antigen unknown. With 7 bases removed from V and 4 bases from J, the gap between germline ends came to 17 bases. CDR1 and CDR2 from the germline V gene are SNHLY and FYNNEI. The CDR3 spans 16 residues. Profiling relied on immunoSEQ multiplex PCR, and the TCRdb table lists in-frame clones only, not all of them. The sample consists of fewer than 20,000 clones, around 90% of them appearing once. The V call is TRBV2, the J call TRBJ1-6, with a weak D call TRBD1 (6 bases). The receptor comes from a girl aged 2 to 9 with cystic fibrosis. Sequencing input: blood. This CDR3 is CASNTGTSSYNSPLHF. CDR3 nucleotides: TGTGCCAGCAACACCGGGACATCTTCTTATAATTCACCCCTCCACTTT.